This TCR beta chain came from a study of cytomegalovirus exposure and HLA in healthy donors (dated by TCRdb to 2016 to 2017). In the study overall: In an earlier analysis of 550 to 750 of the donors, about 260 Gb of sequence data and 117 million unique TCR beta sequences from about 179 million T cells were reported. A later genetic analysis used genome-wide SNP genotypes for about 60% of the roughly 700 donors, treating that subset as a discovery cohort. In addition to the first cohort of around 670 subjects, a separate validation cohort of over 90 different subjects was used. Using immunosequencing, the study profiled T cell repertoires from around 670 subjects and related those repertoires to cytomegalovirus serostatus. To decide whether each TCR beta V gene segment behaved as functional or pseudogenic, an earlier analysis of fewer than 750 of the donors relied on high-throughput TCR beta sequencing. The genetic ancestry cluster associated with self-reported Caucasian donors included roughly 84% of the approximately 410 genotyped donors. The number of donors typed differed by locus, with roughly 620-630 for A, B, C, DRB1 and DQB1, approximately 500 for DQA1, under 610 for DPA1, and some 440 for DPB1. An early release that covered 640 HLA-typed donors contained approximately 300 gigabases of sequencing data and tens of millions of unique TCR sequences. Rather than drawing on any new phenotypic data, the later analysis identified candidate immune exposures from TCR beta sequences and the way those sequences occurred across donors. Alongside the repertoire data, information on donor age, sex, ethnicity and CMV serostatus was compiled. High-throughput TCR immunosequencing, statistical association of individual TCRs with disease status, and machine learning were combined to predict cytomegalovirus infection status. The study aimed to test whether cataloging public T cell receptors could reveal signatures of past pathogen exposure. To study patterns of TCR occurrence, a later analysis re-analyzed previously published TCR beta repertoires from 700 or so donors and added high-resolution HLA genotyping. All discovery cohort repertoires had been generated using a single sequencing platform. Several DR-DQ haplotypes were handled as single units for association and clustering because linkage in the cohort was strong. Class I and class II HLA loci were covered by the typing at four-digit resolution. Among roughly 400 genotyped donors of the cohort, an average of approximately 240,000 unique TCR beta nucleotide sequences was sequenced per donor, of which 15% to 20% were non-productive. The paper's findings and limits, for the study overall: The classifier was reported to diagnose cytomegalovirus status with high specificity and sensitivity in both the original cohort and the validation cohort. In an earlier analysis of some 640 of the donors, most TCR beta V segments were observed in productive rearrangements about 87% or about 30% of the time, broadly matching IMGT annotations. Because HLA typing was missing for some donors at each locus, association tests included only the typed subset. According to a later analysis, most CMV-associated TCR beta chains appeared to be HLA-restricted, and the HLA associations seemed to be driven largely by CMV exposure. A later genetic analysis associated a missense DCLRE1C variant with V-gene and J-gene trimming of TCR beta chains, and an independent cohort replicated the association. Some IMGT-functional V segments, including TRBV6-2 and TRBV6-3, could not be distinguished by the 87-base-pair reads and were therefore excluded. Presence/absence analyses assumed roughly uniform sequencing depth across donors, an assumption that may not hold. A group of highly shared sequence variants was considered likely to be a technical artifact of the sequencing pipeline. Strong co-occurrence of HLA alleles, especially DR and DQ, made assigning TCR associations to individual alleles difficult. Immune exposure information for the cohort was limited to CMV serostatus. According to a later analysis, TCR association rates differed among HLA loci, with DRB1 alleles showing the most associated TCRs and HLA-C alleles showing the fewest. Compared with equally common non-associated chains, HLA-associated TCR beta chains in a later analysis were more clonally expanded and had lower generation probabilities. According to the authors, the approach could potentially be generalized to other disease states and immunological phenotypes. Because counts were too low, seventeen rarely observed V segments, including chromosome 9 orphons, were excluded from the earlier analysis of some 590 of the donors. A later analysis associated 16,951 TCR beta sequences with specific HLA alleles at a false discovery rate of 0.05. Correlated functional status among segregating V segments might be attributable to linkage disequilibrium, but an unknown experimental factor could not be ruled out. The cohort was sequenced for TCR beta chains only, and without alpha or paired-chain data the features that could be detected were limited. Three of the identified cytomegalovirus-associated TCR beta chains were confirmed in vitro to be specific for cytomegalovirus antigens. According to a later analysis, parvovirus B19, influenza, CMV and Epstein-Barr virus appeared linked to several top co-occurrence clusters. Most TCR sequences were seen in very few donors, while some public TCRs were found in many individuals. A further reported finding was that TCR beta sequences accurately predicted the HLA-A and HLA-B alleles for most subjects in the first cohort. In the study, some 160 TCR beta chains were listed as associated with cytomegalovirus. A later genetic analysis reported fewer N-insertions in productive TCRs among donors in an Asian-associated ancestry cluster than the roughly 620-donor mean.

Library preparation used the immunoSEQ multiplex PCR assay. A mixture of 60 forward primers for TCR Vbeta segments and 13 reverse primers for TCR Jbeta segments was used in the multiplex PCR. A multiplex PCR assay on genomic DNA amplified the CDR3 region of rearranged TCR beta genes. The Illumina HiSeq System was used to sequence the amplified TCR beta libraries as 87-base-pair reads. Per the source publication's procedure: Across the 700 or so repertoires, a later analysis counted approximately 75 million unique TCR beta chains, around 11 million of which were shared by at least two donors. Raw reads were error-corrected and collapsed into unique sequences with a nearest-neighbor algorithm that merged closely related sequences to remove PCR and sequencing errors. To assign V, D and J gene segments, CDR3 sequences were aligned to IMGT reference sequences. For a sequence to be retained, a match of at least six nucleotides was required to both a V gene segment and a J gene segment. A rearrangement was called productive if the CDR3 had no stop codons and remained in frame with V and J, and every other rearrangement was called non-productive. Following IMGT convention, CDR3 was defined as the stretch from the second conserved V-encoded cysteine to the conserved J-encoded phenylalanine. Sequences without an unambiguous match to a single V gene segment were excluded from the earlier analysis of 500 to 700 of the donors. An earlier analysis of under 750 of the donors called V segments functional above 56.7% productive rearrangements and segregating when the between-donor standard deviation exceeded 5%. A statistical classification framework was built for diagnosing cytomegalovirus status from the catalog of TCR beta chain sequences. A later analysis assigned V and J genes by comparing TCR nucleotide sequences with IMGT/GENE-DB human TR gene sequences. The TCRdist pipeline was used in a later analysis to assign CDR3 sequences and most-parsimonious VDJ recombination scenarios. In a later analysis, each TCR beta chain was defined by its CDR3 amino acid sequence together with its V-gene family, and reads lacking a unique V-gene family were excluded. A later analysis removed 500 to 650 highly shared, low-generation-probability nucleotide sequences to deal with suspected cross-contamination and a sequencing artifact. In a later analysis, a clonal expansion index for each public chain was calculated from normalized within-repertoire ranks of inferred template counts. A later analysis computed generation probabilities with a VDJ recombination model fitted to out-of-frame rearrangements, and checked the results against IGoR. In a later analysis, TCR-TCR, TCR-HLA and TCR-CMV co-occurrence was scored with hypergeometric tests, and a repertoire-size bias correction was applied to TCR pairs. False discovery rates were estimated in a later analysis by permuting HLA or CMV assignments 20 times. A later analysis grouped co-occurring TCRs with DBSCAN, adding TCRdist sequence similarity when clustering within HLA-allele-positive subsets. For co-occurrence clustering, repertoires with fewer than 30,000 or more than 120,000 public chains were excluded, along with roughly 5 repertoires with anomalous nucleotide sharing. Imported from immuneACCESS, the table was reduced by TCRdb to in-frame sequences with V and J called. These copies leave out some clones; in studies compared against another copy, an unresolved V gene accounts for under half, and the cause of the remainder is not known. The V and J calls and clone size were taken over from that table, and D and trimming were inferred from the DNA. The sample yields tens of thousands of clones; under 85% were counted once. The ten largest clonotypes hold roughly 3% of the sample.

Counted from cysteine to phenylalanine, this CDR3 has 15 amino acids. CDR3 DNA is the only sequence kept; it has 45 bases, read in frame from the first base. CDR1 and CDR2 are read off the germline V gene as SGDLS and YYNGEE. Compared with germline, V lacks 3 bases and J lacks 2 bases; bases without a gene match: 7. The cohort consisted of 666 healthy bone marrow donors. At the time of sampling, every cohort member was nominally healthy, though immune exposures that went unrecorded were likely present. The donor was CMV seronegative and belonged to the group of around 400 seronegative cohort members. A peripheral blood sample was provided by each donor, and peripheral blood mononuclear cells were used for TCR beta sequencing. Genomic DNA extraction from the blood cell samples was performed with the Qiagen DNeasy Blood Extraction Kit. Points on this clone: Its antigen specificity is not known. Base qualities are not at hand, and no much larger clone is one base apart.

This clonotype originated in a woman between 40 and 55 years old in good health and CMV-seronegative. The V and J segments used are TRBV9 and TRBJ2-5; 7 nucleotides in the junction match TRBD2. The sequenced sample consisted of PBMCs. CDR3 protein: CASSARDYPQETQYF. The nucleotides read TGTGCCAGCAGCGCCCGGGACTACCCACAAGAGACCCAGTACTTC.